Below, 27 T cell receptor beta chains from the same sample are listed, as sequenced in a study of blood T cell repertoires in COVID-19. The method was immunoSEQ multiplex PCR; TCRdb's version includes in-frame clones alone and lacks a portion of them. The sample lists 70,000 to 75,000 clones, about nine tenths occurring once. Sequenced input: peripheral blood. These receptors came from a woman between 18 and 29 years old with acute or convalescent COVID-19.

J is TRBJ1-5 and V is TRBV7-8; D gene ambiguous. Trimming cost V 3 bases and J 4 bases, with 7 bases left between them. Germline values: CDR1 SGHVS, CDR2 FQNEAQ. CDR3 length equals 13 residues. The CDR3 sequence: CASSFQKNQPQHF. The CDR3, as DNA: TGTGCCAGCAGCTTTCAGAAGAATCAGCCCCAGCATTTT.

V usage is TRBV28 and J usage is TRBJ2-5; D perhaps matches TRBD2 (6 bases). There are 12 residues in the CDR3. Trimming stripped 8 bases from V and 0 bases from J, with 7 bases between. The germline CDR1 and CDR2 sequences are MDHEN and SYDVKM. The CDR3 DNA sequence: TGTGCCAGCCGGGGGTACCAAGAGACCCAGTACTTC. It encodes CASRGYQETQYF.

V usage is TRBV14 and J usage is TRBJ2-7, with TRBD2 matching 12 bases. The trim removed 2 bases at V and 6 bases at J, leaving 8 bases unmatched. Germline lookup yields CDR1 SGHDN and CDR2 FVKESK. CDR3 size: 16 residues. The CDR3 protein is CASSQRRTSGVSEQYF. In DNA form, the CDR3 reads TGTGCCAGCAGCCAACGTCGGACTAGCGGGGTATCCGAGCAGTACTTC.

The chain carries TRBV7-6 and TRBJ2-7; 13 bases agree with TRBD2. From germline, CDR1 is SGHVS and CDR2 FNYEAQ. V lost 4 bases, J lost 0 bases, and 3 bases stayed unmatched. CDR3 length equals 16 residues. The CDR3 sequence is CASSSGTSGTSYEQYF. In nucleotides, the CDR3 is TGTGCCAGCAGCTCGGGGACTAGCGGGACCTCCTACGAGCAGTACTTC.

Regarding this clone: Sequence at one end of the junction differs from germline and may be a read error. V gene TRBV6-5 combines with J gene TRBJ1-2; 7 positions match TRBD1. This CDR3 region has 12 residues. Germline V gene sequence: CDR1 MNHEY, CDR2 SVGAGI. The CDR3 reads CASRYSGGGYTF. The CDR3 DNA sequence: TGTGCCAGCCGTTATTCAGGGGGTGGCTACACCTTC.

This clone was picked up a small number of times. CDR3 DNA: TGTGCCACAATTCGGGACACCGAGGAGCAGTTCTTC. Protein sequence: CATIRDTEEQFF. The chain recombines TRBV6-5 with TRBJ2-1; D might be TRBD1 (6 bases). The length of the CDR3 is 12 residues. Looked up from germline, CDR1 is MNHEY and CDR2 is SVGAGI. Trimming took off 10 bases at V and 10 bases at J, with 17 bases between the two ends.

The chain uses TRBV28 and TRBJ1-1; 10 nucleotides line up with TRBD1. CDR3 length equals 13 residues. Germline CDR1 reads MDHEN; CDR2 reads SYDVKM. V dropped 8 bases and J dropped 1; count of bases not matched to a gene: 1. In nucleotides, the CDR3 is TGTGCCAGCCGACAGGGGGCGAACACTGAAGCTTTCTTT. Encoded protein: CASRQGANTEAFF.

The V gene is TRBV2, the J gene TRBJ1-1, with 8 bases lining up with TRBD1. V shed 10 bases, J shed 0 bases, and the junction held 7 bases outside the gene matches. CDR1 is SNHLY and CDR2 is FYNNEI in the germline V gene. This CDR3 comprises 14 residues. This CDR3 is CATWTGLMNTEAFF. For the CDR3, the DNA is TGTGCCACATGGACAGGGCTAATGAACACTGAAGCTTTCTTT.

This clone came up a few times. This chain joins TRBV4-1 and TRBJ2-1; 7 bases map to TRBD1. V gave up 0 bases and J gave up 7 bases; unmatched junction bases: 21. Germline V lookup: CDR1 MGHRA, CDR2 YSYEKL. This CDR3 region has 20 residues. The CDR3 is CASSQDRGRTSKKQANEQFF. CDR3 bases: TGCGCCAGCAGCCAAGATAGGGGGCGGACCTCAAAGAAACAAGCAAATGAGCAGTTCTTC.

The chain is built from TRBV11-3 and TRBJ2-3; 10 nucleotides match TRBD2. V lost 5 bases, J lost 5 bases, and 10 bases stayed unmatched. Germline V gives CDR1 SGHNT, CDR2 YENEEA. This CDR3 has 16 residues. The CDR3 bases are TGTGCCAGCAGCCCCACGAGCGGGGGGGCCGGAGATACGCAGTATTTT. It specifies CASSPTSGGAGDTQYF. Variable domain in full (rest from reference TRBV11-3 and TRBJ2-3): EAGVVQSPRYKIIEKKQPVAFWCNPISGHNTLYWYLQNLGQGPELLIRYENEEAVDDSQLPKDRFSAERLKGVDSTLKIQPAELGDSAVYLCASSPTSGGAGDTQYFGPGTRLTVL.

This chain links TRBV12-3 or TRBV12-4 with TRBJ1-1, with unresolved D. V was trimmed by 2 bases and J by 8 bases, leaving 6 bases between them. CDR3 length: 11 residues. CDR3 region: CASSLLAEAFF. Here the CDR3 DNA reads TGTGCCAGCAGTTTACTAGCAGAAGCTTTCTTT.

This chain links TRBV3-1 (or the pseudogene TRBV3-2) with TRBJ2-5; no clear D gene. The germline V and J ends were trimmed by 3 bases and 1 base, with 3 bases remaining between them. The CDR3 totals 12 residues. CDR1 is LGHDT and CDR2 is YNNKEL in the germline V gene (reference sequence). Here the CDR3 reads CASSHFQETQYF. CDR3 nucleotide sequence: TGTGCCAGCAGCCACTTCCAAGAGACCCAGTACTTC.

J is TRBJ2-5 and V is TRBV27, with 8 bases identical to TRBD2. V lost 5 bases and J lost 4; bases outside the gene matches: 3. The CDR3 runs to 13 residues. The germline gives CDR1 MNHEY, CDR2 SMNVEV (reference sequence). The CDR3, as DNA: TGTGCCAGCAGTCGGACTAGCAGAGAGACCCAGTACTTC. It specifies CASSRTSRETQYF.

This sequence joins TRBV11-3 and TRBJ2-3, with D unresolved. The CDR3 spans 16 residues. The V end was cut by 1 base, the J end by 2 bases, with 13 bases between. In germline, CDR1 is SGHNT, CDR2 YENEEA. CDR3 sequence reads: CASSLGLDITTDTQYF. DNA for the CDR3: TGTGCCAGCAGCTTAGGTCTTGACATCACCACAGATACGCAGTATTTT.

V is TRBV7-9 and J is TRBJ2-3; 9 bases match TRBD1. Germline CDR1 reads SEHNR; CDR2 reads FQNEAQ (reference sequence). Trimming at V came to 1 base and at J to 4 bases, leaving 6 bases not matched to a gene. The CDR3 contains 16 residues. CDR3 DNA: TGTGCCAGCAGCTTAGACGGGACAGGGTCCGCAGATACGCAGTATTTT. Translating gives CASSLDGTGSADTQYF.

The chain is built from TRBV6-1 and TRBJ1-2; 7 nucleotides line up with TRBD1. Trimming took 3 bases from V and 7 from J; bases not matched to a gene: 5. The CDR3 sequence is 13 residues long. The V gene's germline CDR1 is MNHNS and CDR2 SASEGT. CDR3 nucleotide sequence: TGTGCCAGCAGTGAGGGCAGGGGGTTTGGCTACACCTTC. Its protein product is CASSEGRGFGYTF.

The chain carries TRBV19 and TRBJ1-6, with 8 bases lining up with TRBD1. CDR3 length: 14 residues. Trimming cost V 6 bases and J 7 bases; bases outside gene matches: 5. Per germline, CDR1 LNHDA and CDR2 SQIVND (reference sequence). CDR3: CASRSTGENSPLHF. The CDR3 region has the DNA TGTGCCAGTAGATCGACAGGGGAAAATTCACCCCTCCACTTT.

The chain links TRBV11-2 to TRBJ2-7; TRBD2 matches 7 bases. In germline, CDR1 is SGHAT, CDR2 FQNNGV. The CDR3 is made up of 14 amino acids. Losses at the gene ends were 4 bases for V and 7 bases for J; bases not matched to a gene: 10. For the CDR3, the DNA is TGTGCCAGCAGCTCCGGGGCGGGAGTTGAGGAGCAGTACTTC. It encodes CASSSGAGVEEQYF.

This chain links TRBV4-2 with TRBJ1-5, with D possibly being TRBD1 (5 bases). Germline loops: CDR1 LGHNA, CDR2 YNFKEQ. The CDR3 length is 15 residues. The V and J ends lost 1 base and 2 bases respectively, with 9 bases between them. The CDR3 loop reads CASSQAQGGNQPQHF. The DNA of the CDR3 is TGTGCCAGCAGCCAAGCCCAGGGTGGCAATCAGCCCCAGCATTTT.

The chain couples TRBV5-1 to TRBJ1-2, with 7 bases identical to TRBD1. The CDR3 totals 16 residues. Unmatched junction bases numbered 12, after V lost 0 bases and J lost 7 bases. Per germline, CDR1 SGHRS and CDR2 YFSETQ. CDR3 residues: CASSLGGGDGVGGYTF. The CDR3 nucleotides are TGCGCCAGCAGCTTGGGAGGGGGCGACGGGGTCGGTGGCTACACCTTC.

The chain is built from TRBV6-5 and TRBJ1-2; 8 nucleotides match TRBD1. Germline CDR1 is MNHEY and CDR2 is SVGAGI. The CDR3 contains 12 residues. The V and J ends lost 10 bases and 5 bases, in that order; junction bases with no gene match: 6. Here the CDR3 DNA reads TGTGCCAACAGGGGGGGTGTTTATGGCTACACCTTC. Translating it yields CANRGGVYGYTF.

The genes are TRBV19 and TRBJ1-2; 10 nucleotides match TRBD1. This CDR3 contains 14 residues. The V gene's germline CDR1 is LNHDA and CDR2 SQIVND (reference sequence). V was pared by 4 bases and J by 8 bases, with 7 bases of the junction left unmatched. The CDR3, as DNA: TGTGCCAGTAGTAGAGACAGGGGGCCTTCGGGCTACACCTTC. Translated, it gives CASSRDRGPSGYTF. The complete variable domain, with remaining parts taken from reference TRBV19 and TRBJ1-2, reads DGGITQSPKYLFRKEGQNVTLSCEQNLNHDAMYWYRQDPGQGLRLIYYSQIVNDFQKGDIAEGYSVSREKKESFPLTVTSAQKNPTAFYLCASSRDRGPSGYTFGSGTRLTVV.

The V call is TRBV19, the J call TRBJ1-4; D not certain. The CDR3 length is 14 residues. V gave up 2 bases and J gave up 3 bases, with 7 bases separating them. Germline V gives CDR1 LNHDA, CDR2 SQIVND (reference sequence). DNA for the CDR3: TGTGCCAGTAGTATATCGTCGGCTAATGAAAAACTGTTTTTT. Its protein is CASSISSANEKLFF.

This chain links TRBV5-1 with TRBJ2-1, with D unresolved. Trimming cost V 4 bases and J 0 bases, with 11 bases left between them. The CDR3 has 15 residues. Germline assignment: CDR1 SGHRS and CDR2 YFSETQ. The CDR3 loop is CASSIAASSYNEQFF. The CDR3 DNA follows: TGCGCCAGCAGCATTGCTGCCAGCTCCTACAATGAGCAGTTCTTC.

The V call is TRBV4-1, the J call TRBJ2-3, with 9 bases matching TRBD2. From germline, CDR1 is MGHRA and CDR2 YSYEKL. J lost 5 bases, V lost 3 bases, and 3 bases had no gene match. This CDR3 is 14 amino acids long. Here the CDR3 reads CASSHWTSEDTQYF. CDR3 in DNA: TGCGCCAGCAGCCATTGGACTAGCGAAGATACGCAGTATTTT.

V and J are TRBV12-3 or TRBV12-4 and TRBJ1-2, with 8 bases identical to TRBD1. The CDR3 sequence is 13 residues long. J was trimmed by 6 bases and V by 6 bases; bases with no gene match: 6. The CDR3, as DNA: TGTGCCAGCAGCATGACAGGGGTAGATGGCTACACCTTC. As protein: CASSMTGVDGYTF.

This clone appeared once. The chain combines TRBV4-1 with TRBJ2-1; 11 nucleotides match TRBD2. V was pared by 4 bases and J by 5 bases, with 4 bases of the junction left unmatched. Per the germline V gene, CDR1 is MGHRA and CDR2 is YSYEKL. The CDR3 length is 15 residues. CDR3 loop: CASSPSGGHNNEQFF. In DNA, the CDR3 is TGCGCCAGCAGCCCTAGCGGGGGGCACAACAATGAGCAGTTCTTC.